The 22 T cell receptor beta chains presented below share a single source sample, sequenced in a study of blood T cell repertoires in COVID-19. The data were produced by immunoSEQ multiplex PCR, yet TCRdb's version contains in-frame clones alone and is incomplete. The sample has about 110,000 clones; over 70% are singletons. The sequenced material came from peripheral blood. Source of these receptors: a woman between 50 and 59 years old with acute or convalescent COVID-19.

This clone has just one count. Here the CDR3 reads CASSSKPGTGNQNEQFF. CDR3 DNA: TGCGCCAGCAGCTCGAAACCCGGGACAGGGAACCAAAATGAGCAGTTCTTC. The chain couples TRBV5-1 to TRBJ2-1; 9 positions match TRBD1. Trimming took 3 bases from V and 7 from J; bases not matched to a gene: 14. This CDR3 contains 17 residues. Per germline, CDR1 SGHRS and CDR2 YFSETQ.

The chain combines TRBV3-1 (or the pseudogene TRBV3-2) with TRBJ2-4; 9 bases fit TRBD1. Per the germline V gene, CDR1 is LGHDT and CDR2 is YNNKEL (reference sequence). This CDR3 is built from 16 residues. With 3 bases clipped from V and 5 bases from J, the junction kept 8 bases outside the gene matches. CDR3 nucleotide sequence: TGTGCCAGCAGCCACCCTGGACAGGGGCTCCAAAACATTCAGTACTTC. It is translated as CASSHPGQGLQNIQYF.

This clone was recorded at least ten times. This chain uses TRBV24-1 with TRBJ2-3, with a weak D call TRBD2 (6 bases). CDR3 length: 13 residues. V lost 12 bases and J 0 bases, leaving 12 bases between the germline ends. Germline V gene lookup returns CDR1 KGHDR and CDR2 SFDVKD. The DNA of the CDR3 is TGTGCCGTCGGGGGTGGAAGCACAGATACGCAGTATTTT. Translated, it gives CAVGGGSTDTQYF.

The chain joins TRBV6-5 to TRBJ1-6, with D possibly TRBD1 on 6 matching bases. Per germline, CDR1 MNHEY and CDR2 SVGAGI. V was shortened by 11 bases and J by 6 bases, with 14 bases between the two germline ends. The CDR3 consists of 13 residues. The CDR3: CACRQVPNSPLHF. CDR3 DNA: TGTGCCTGCCGACAGGTCCCTAATTCACCCCTCCACTTT.

This chain links TRBV20-1 with TRBJ1-4; 10 bases map to TRBD1. V lost 3 bases to trimming and J lost 7 bases; unmatched junction nucleotides: 8. The CDR3 contains 15 residues. Germline loops: CDR1 DFQATT, CDR2 SNEGSKA (reference sequence). CDR3 in DNA: TGCAGTGCTAGTTCTCCGGGACAGGGGCGTGAAAAACTGTTTTTT. Protein sequence: CSASSPGQGREKLFF.

The rearrangement joins TRBV27 to TRBJ2-2, with TRBD1 as a possible D gene (5 bases). Per the germline V gene, CDR1 is MNHEY and CDR2 is SMNVEV (reference sequence). The CDR3 consists of 15 residues. V lost 3 bases, J lost 0 bases, and 8 bases lay in between. The CDR3 sequence is CASSFDRTNTGELFF. The CDR3, as DNA: TGTGCCAGCAGTTTTGACAGAACGAACACCGGGGAGCTGTTTTTT.

The rearrangement joins TRBV6-5 to TRBJ1-5; 7 bases line up with TRBD1. V was pared by 2 bases and J by 6 bases, with 10 bases of the junction left unmatched. Germline loops: CDR1 MNHEY, CDR2 SVGAGI. This CDR3 region has 16 residues. In DNA form, the CDR3 reads TGTGCCAGCAGTTACCCCGGAGGGGGCGAGGGTCAGCCCCAGCATTTT. Translated, it gives CASSYPGGGEGQPQHF.

The chain recombines TRBV7-9 with TRBJ2-1; D may be TRBD1 (6 bases). CDR1 SEHNR and CDR2 FQNEAQ come from the germline V gene (reference sequence). V lost 5 bases and J 0 bases, leaving 8 bases between the germline ends. The CDR3 contains 14 residues. CDR3 bases: TGTGCCAGCAGCCTACAGGGCTCCTACAATGAGCAGTTCTTC. This sequence encodes CASSLQGSYNEQFF.

J is TRBJ1-1 and V is TRBV5-1; 9 bases line up with TRBD1. This CDR3 region has 15 residues. J lost 6 bases, V lost 1 base, and 7 bases had no gene match. Germline V gene lookup returns CDR1 SGHRS and CDR2 YFSETQ. CDR3 loop: CASSLFTGGGSEAFF. The CDR3 coding sequence is TGCGCCAGCAGCTTGTTCACAGGGGGCGGTTCTGAAGCTTTCTTT.

The chain links TRBV19 to TRBJ1-6; 8 bases are shared with TRBD1. Germline CDR1 is LNHDA and CDR2 is SQIVND (reference sequence). V trimming: 5 bases; J trimming: 4 bases; junction bases outside the gene matches: 7. CDR3 length: 16 amino acids. This chain's CDR3 is CASSPRQGQYNSPLHF. The CDR3 nucleotides read TGTGCCAGTAGTCCCCGACAGGGGCAATATAATTCACCCCTCCACTTT.

This clone was seen only once. The chain combines TRBV5-1 with TRBJ1-2, with 10 nucleotides matching TRBD1. This CDR3 region has 15 residues. CDR1 is SGHRS, CDR2 YFSETQ, per germline. V was clipped by 4 bases and J by 1 base; unmatched bases: 4. CDR3 bases: TGCGCCAGCAGCCCAGGGACAGGGGATAACTATGGCTACACCTTC. This sequence encodes CASSPGTGDNYGYTF. Drawing the rest from reference TRBV5-1 and TRBJ1-2, the complete variable domain is KAGVTQTPRYLIKTRGQQVTLSCSPISGHRSVSWYQQTPGQGLQFLFEYFSETQRNKGNFPGRFSGRQFSNSRSEMNVSTLELGDSALYLCASSPGTGDNYGYTFGSGTRLTVV.

The chain recombines TRBV19 with TRBJ1-1; D is possibly TRBD1 (5 bases). Between the trimmed V and J ends, which lost 4 bases and 4 bases, there was a span of 22 bases. The CDR3 covers 17 residues. Germline CDR1 reads LNHDA; CDR2 reads SQIVND (reference sequence). The DNA for the CDR3 is TGTGCCAGTAGTACCCAAAAAGCAGGGCACCTGAGCACTGAAGCTTTCTTT. Translation: CASSTQKAGHLSTEAFF. The variable domain in full, completed from reference TRBV19 and TRBJ1-1, reads DGGITQSPKYLFRKEGQNVTLSCEQNLNHDAMYWYRQDPGQGLRLIYYSQIVNDFQKGDIAEGYSVSREKKESFPLTVTSAQKNPTAFYLCASSTQKAGHLSTEAFFGQGTRLTVV.

The chain joins TRBV10-2 to TRBJ2-7; 13 nucleotides align to TRBD2. The CDR3 has 15 amino acids. Germline-derived CDR1 and CDR2 are WSHSY and SAAADI. V was clipped by 7 bases and J by 2 bases; unmatched bases: 5. CDR3 loop: CASTVGTSGTYEQYF. CDR3 sequence (DNA): TGCGCCAGCACCGTGGGGACTAGCGGGACCTACGAGCAGTACTTC.

The chain couples TRBV4-1 to TRBJ1-5; 8 bases are a match to TRBD1. J gave up 3 bases and V 0 bases, and 7 bases lay outside the gene matches. This CDR3 contains 17 residues. CDR1 and CDR2 from the germline V gene are MGHRA and YSYEKL. CDR3 sequence (DNA): TGCGCCAGCAGCCAAGAATTTCGACAGGGGAACAATCAGCCCCAGCATTTT. It yields the protein CASSQEFRQGNNQPQHF.

J is TRBJ2-6 and V is TRBV19, with D possibly matching TRBD1 (6 bases). CDR3 size: 14 residues. Per germline, CDR1 LNHDA and CDR2 SQIVND (reference sequence). V was trimmed by 10 bases and J by 4 bases, leaving 14 bases between them. Written as DNA, the CDR3 is TGTGCCACGCGGACAGATTTGGGGGCCAACGTCCTGACTTTC. Translation gives CATRTDLGANVLTF.

This chain uses TRBV5-1 with TRBJ1-1; D is unclear. The CDR3 extends over 15 amino acids. Trimming shortened V by 0 bases and J by 11 bases, and 20 bases separated the two germline ends. Germline CDR1 SGHRS, CDR2 YFSETQ. The CDR3 nucleotides are TGCGCCAGCAGCTTGGGAGAGGAGTCCCAAACTGGGGCTTTCTTT. Its translation: CASSLGEESQTGAFF.

This clone appeared once. The rearrangement links TRBV7-9 to TRBJ2-5; 8 bases agree with TRBD2. V lost 2 bases, J lost 4 bases, and 6 bases stayed unmatched. CDR1 is SEHNR and CDR2 is FQNEAQ in the germline V gene (reference sequence). The CDR3 has 15 residues. CDR3 residues: CASSLLGRGGETQYF. The CDR3 DNA reads TGTGCCAGCAGCTTACTCGGGAGGGGCGGAGAGACCCAGTACTTC.

The V and J genes are TRBV15 and TRBJ2-7; no definite D call. The CDR3 length is 15 residues. CDR1 and CDR2 from the germline V gene are LNHNV and YYDKDF (reference sequence). Deletions cut 2 bases from V and 0 bases from J, with 11 bases between. In DNA form, the CDR3 reads TGTGCCACCAGCAGATTCACTGAGAGCTCCTACGAGCAGTACTTC. Translating gives CATSRFTESSYEQYF.

This clone has just a few counts. The V call is TRBV9, the J call TRBJ1-3, with D perhaps TRBD1 (5 bases). The V gene lost 2 bases and the J gene lost 8 bases, with 14 bases spanning the gap. Germline V gene data show CDR1 as SGDLS and CDR2 as YYNGEE. This CDR3 has 14 residues. The CDR3: CASSVGASADTIYF. As DNA, the CDR3 is TGTGCCAGCAGCGTTGGGGCAAGCGCGGACACCATATATTTT.

The chain carries TRBV6-5 and TRBJ2-2, with D possibly TRBD1 on 7 matching bases. CDR1 is MNHEY, CDR2 SVGAGI, per germline. V lost 7 bases and J 5 bases, leaving 11 bases between the germline ends. The CDR3 totals 13 residues. The DNA of the CDR3 is TGTGCCAGCAAACAGGGGAGGACCGGGGAGCTGTTTTTT. It yields the protein CASKQGRTGELFF.

This sequence joins TRBV7-8 and TRBJ1-3; D unclear. Trimming took 1 base from V and 0 from J, leaving 10 bases between them. CDR3 size: 16 residues. Germline V gene lookup returns CDR1 SGHVS and CDR2 FQNEAQ. The CDR3 DNA reads as TGTGCCAGCAGCTTAGTCATAGGCGGCTCTGGAAACACCATATATTTT. Translating gives CASSLVIGGSGNTIYF.

The chain couples TRBV18 to TRBJ1-6; maybe TRBD1 (6 bases). Germline V gene sequence: CDR1 KGHSH, CDR2 LQKENI. The V gene lost 3 bases and the J gene lost 10 bases, with 16 bases spanning the gap. CDR3 length equals 15 residues. CDR3 DNA: TGTGCCAGCTCACCCATGACAGGAAAAGAATCACCCCTCCACTTT. It yields the protein CASSPMTGKESPLHF.